The T cell receptor beta chain under discussion was sequenced for a study of blood T cell repertoires in COVID-19. CDR3 length equals 11 residues. V was cut by 7 bases and J by 7 bases, with 12 bases left in between. Germline CDR1 reads SQVTM; CDR2 reads ANQGSEA. The study recruited people aged 18 to 89 years across 24 US areas. Which cohort a participant joined came from the clinical history participants gave. The study counted Cohort 3 donors as recovered given two negative PCRs, clearance, or symptom resolution. In the original workflow: Nucleated cell counts were estimated from reference gene primer amplification. Assay: immunoSEQ multiplex PCR; the TCRdb copy retains only in-frame clones and omits some. V, J and clone size were drawn from that table, and D and trimming were deduced from the DNA. The sample includes 200,000 to 250,000 clones, roughly four fifths of them seen just once.

The receptor was isolated from a woman aged 55-70 years who had recovered from COVID-19. The J gene is TRBJ2-3, the V gene TRBV29-1; possible D gene TRBD1, 5 bases. Sequences were obtained from PBMCs or T cells enriched from blood (not recorded which). CDR3 in DNA: TGCAGCGCCTACTCAGGGAATACGCAGTATTTT. Encoded protein: CSAYSGNTQYF.